This is a list of T cell receptor beta chains from one sample in a study of blood T cell repertoires in COVID-19. This table comes from immunoSEQ multiplex PCR, and its TCRdb copy is limited to in-frame clones, with some not included. The sample records 200,000 to 300,000 clones, roughly 80% being singletons. The specimen was peripheral blood. These receptor sequences come from a woman between 18 and 29 years old with acute or convalescent COVID-19. Both conserved end residues are part of each CDR3. A D gene is named only where the DNA matches it firmly. Not all rows give a size; the values are once, few, many and, for expanded clones, a class.

clone size: -; V gene: TRBV5-1; D gene: -; J gene: TRBJ1-2; CDR3 DNA: TGCGCCAGCAGCTCGCGGGGGGTTAACTATGGCTACACCTTC; CDR3 protein: CASSSRGVNYGYTF
clone size: -; V gene: TRBV7-9; D gene: TRBD2; J gene: TRBJ2-3; CDR3 DNA: TGTGCCAGCAGCCCCAATGGAGCGGGAGGCACAGATACGCAGTATTTT; CDR3 protein: CASSPNGAGGTDTQYF
clone size: -; V gene: TRBV3-1/TRBV3-2; D gene: TRBD2; J gene: TRBJ2-5; CDR3 DNA: TGTGCCAGCAGCATAGGACTAGCGGGAGAAGAGACCCAGTACTTC; CDR3 protein: CASSIGLAGEETQYF
clone size: -; V gene: TRBV5-1; D gene: -; J gene: TRBJ2-7; CDR3 DNA: TGCGCCAGCAGCTTCGCCGTGGGAGGGGGTTACGAGCAGTACTTC; CDR3 protein: CASSFAVGGGYEQYF
clone size: -; V gene: TRBV19; D gene: -; J gene: TRBJ1-3; CDR3 DNA: TGTGCCAGTAGTATCCGGGGCTCTGGAAACACCATATATTTT; CDR3 protein: CASSIRGSGNTIYF
clone size: -; V gene: TRBV21-1; D gene: -; J gene: TRBJ2-7; CDR3 DNA: TGTGCCAGCAGCAGCCGGGACAGGGGGCGTACGTTCTACGAGCAGTACTTC; CDR3 protein: CASSSRDRGRTFYEQYF
clone size: -; V gene: TRBV18; D gene: TRBD2; J gene: TRBJ2-5; CDR3 DNA: TGTGCCAGCTCGCCTACTAGCGGTCAAGAGACCCAGTACTTC; CDR3 protein: CASSPTSGQETQYF
clone size: -; V gene: TRBV28; D gene: TRBD1; J gene: TRBJ1-5; CDR3 DNA: TGTGCCAGCAGTCTCTGGGACAGGGGGCAAGGAAATCAGCCCCAGCATTTT; CDR3 protein: CASSLWDRGQGNQPQHF
clone size: -; V gene: TRBV7-9; D gene: -; J gene: TRBJ2-1; CDR3 DNA: TGTGCCAGCAGCCCTTTTGCCGGCTCCTACAATGAGCAGTTCTTC; CDR3 protein: CASSPFAGSYNEQFF
clone size: once; V gene: TRBV30; D gene: -; J gene: TRBJ1-3; CDR3 DNA: TGTGCCTGGAAAAACAGGGATACTGGAAACACCATATATTTT; CDR3 protein: CAWKNRDTGNTIYF
clone size: -; V gene: TRBV6-5; D gene: -; J gene: TRBJ2-7; CDR3 DNA: TGTGCCAGCAGAGGTACGGGATACACCTACGAGCAGTACTTC; CDR3 protein: CASRGTGYTYEQYF
clone size: -; V gene: TRBV27; D gene: TRBD2; J gene: TRBJ2-5; CDR3 DNA: TGTGCCAGCAGGGGGCGGGAGTTCCGGGAGACCCAGTACTTC; CDR3 protein: CASRGREFRETQYF
clone size: -; V gene: TRBV9; D gene: TRBD2; J gene: TRBJ2-1; CDR3 DNA: TGTGCCAGCAGCCAAGCGGGAGGGCCCCAACATGAGCAGTTCTTC; CDR3 protein: CASSQAGGPQHEQFF
clone size: -; V gene: TRBV6-5; D gene: -; J gene: TRBJ1-5; CDR3 DNA: TGTGCCAGCACCAAGAGGGTAGGGAATCAGCCCCAGCATTTT; CDR3 protein: CASTKRVGNQPQHF
clone size: once; V gene: TRBV28; D gene: TRBD1; J gene: TRBJ1-2; CDR3 DNA: TGTGCCAGCAGTTTACCGGGACAGCTTTATGGCTACACCTTC; CDR3 protein: CASSLPGQLYGYTF
clone size: few; V gene: TRBV6-1; D gene: TRBD2; J gene: TRBJ2-3; CDR3 DNA: TGTGCCAGCAGTGAATACTGGGCGGCTAGCGGGAGGGCCGACTCAGATACGCAGTATTTT; CDR3 protein: CASSEYWAASGRADSDTQYF
clone size: -; V gene: TRBV5-6; D gene: TRBD2; J gene: TRBJ2-3; CDR3 DNA: TGTGCCAGCAGCTTGGGACTAGCGGGAGCGGGCACAGATACGCAGTATTTT; CDR3 protein: CASSLGLAGAGTDTQYF
clone size: -; V gene: TRBV28; D gene: TRBD2; J gene: TRBJ2-3; CDR3 DNA: TGTGCCAGCAGTCAACTAGCGGGAGGGCCCGCCCTCCCACTGGATACGCAGTATTTT; CDR3 protein: CASSQLAGGPALPLDTQYF
clone size: -; V gene: TRBV24-1; D gene: TRBD2; J gene: TRBJ2-1; CDR3 DNA: TGTGCCACCAGTGGGGCTAGCGGGGGTGAGCAGTTCTTC; CDR3 protein: CATSGASGGEQFF
clone size: -; V gene: TRBV19; D gene: -; J gene: TRBJ2-7; CDR3 DNA: TGTGCCAGTAGCCTCAGGGAATTCTCCTACGAGCAGTACTTC; CDR3 protein: CASSLREFSYEQYF
clone size: -; V gene: TRBV28; D gene: TRBD2; J gene: TRBJ2-1; CDR3 DNA: TGTGCCAGCACCCTATCCGGGACTAGCGGCCTCAATGAGCAGTTCTTC; CDR3 protein: CASTLSGTSGLNEQFF
clone size: -; V gene: TRBV3-1/TRBV3-2; D gene: TRBD2; J gene: TRBJ2-3; CDR3 DNA: TGTGCCAGCAGCCAAGTGTTAAGCGGGGCGTCTTCAGATACGCAGTATTTT; CDR3 protein: CASSQVLSGASSDTQYF
clone size: -; V gene: TRBV2; D gene: -; J gene: TRBJ2-3; CDR3 DNA: TGTGCCAGCAGTGAAGACAGGCAGCAGTATTTT; CDR3 protein: CASSEDRQQYF
clone size: -; V gene: TRBV27; D gene: TRBD1; J gene: TRBJ2-7; CDR3 DNA: TGTGCCAGCACCCGGCTTGGGGACAGGAACGAGCAGTACTTC; CDR3 protein: CASTRLGDRNEQYF
clone size: once; V gene: TRBV6-5; D gene: -; J gene: TRBJ1-1; CDR3 DNA: TGTGCCAGCAGTTTAATCCGGGGGAACACTGAAGCTTTCTTT; CDR3 protein: CASSLIRGNTEAFF
clone size: -; V gene: TRBV7-9; D gene: -; J gene: TRBJ2-5; CDR3 DNA: TGTGCCAGCAGCGTACCCGCGGGGATTCAAGAGACCCAGTACTTC; CDR3 protein: CASSVPAGIQETQYF
clone size: -; V gene: TRBV11-3; D gene: TRBD2; J gene: TRBJ2-3; CDR3 DNA: TGTGCCAGCAGCTTATTTAGCGGGAGGAACACAGATACGCAGTATTTT; CDR3 protein: CASSLFSGRNTDTQYF
clone size: -; V gene: TRBV28; D gene: TRBD2; J gene: TRBJ2-3; CDR3 DNA: TGTGCCAGCAGTTCACCTGGACTAGCGGGAGGCACAGATACGCAGTATTTT; CDR3 protein: CASSSPGLAGGTDTQYF
clone size: few; V gene: TRBV5-1; D gene: -; J gene: TRBJ1-1; CDR3 DNA: TGCGCCAGCAGCTTGGCTTTTAGGGACTCCCCTGGCTATGAAGCTTTCTTT; CDR3 protein: CASSLAFRDSPGYEAFF
clone size: -; V gene: TRBV6-2/TRBV6-3; D gene: TRBD1; J gene: TRBJ1-5; CDR3 DNA: TGTGCCAGCAGTCCCGGGACAGGGATAAGCAATCAGCCCCAGCATTTT; CDR3 protein: CASSPGTGISNQPQHF
clone size: once; V gene: TRBV7-2; D gene: -; J gene: TRBJ1-4; CDR3 DNA: TGTGCCAGCAGCTTAGTAACCGGGTCGGGTGAAAAACTGTTTTTT; CDR3 protein: CASSLVTGSGEKLFF
clone size: few; V gene: TRBV6-5; D gene: -; J gene: TRBJ1-1; CDR3 DNA: TGTGCCACCTCGGACGGGATTATGAACACTGAAGCTTTCTTT; CDR3 protein: CATSDGIMNTEAFF
clone size: once; V gene: TRBV19; D gene: TRBD2; J gene: TRBJ2-7; CDR3 DNA: TGTGCCAGCCGCCCCCGCAGATCCGGGACTAGCACCACAACCACCTTGGAGCAGTACTTC; CDR3 protein: CASRPRRSGTSTTTTLEQYF
clone size: once; V gene: TRBV14; D gene: TRBD2; J gene: TRBJ2-1; CDR3 DNA: TGTGCCAGCAGCCAAGGAGGGCTAGCGGGAGGCAATGAGCAGTTCTTC; CDR3 protein: CASSQGGLAGGNEQFF
clone size: -; V gene: TRBV25-1; D gene: TRBD1; J gene: TRBJ1-1; CDR3 DNA: TGTGCCAGCAGTGACTGGGACAGTCGGAACACTGAAGCTTTCTTT; CDR3 protein: CASSDWDSRNTEAFF
clone size: -; V gene: TRBV4-3; D gene: TRBD2; J gene: TRBJ2-1; CDR3 DNA: TGCGCCAGCAGCGCCGGGACTAGCGGGATGTGGGAGCAGTTCTTC; CDR3 protein: CASSAGTSGMWEQFF
clone size: -; V gene: TRBV11-1; D gene: TRBD1; J gene: TRBJ1-2; CDR3 DNA: TGTGCCAGCAGCCTTTCGCAGGGGGACTATGGCTACACCTTC; CDR3 protein: CASSLSQGDYGYTF
clone size: -; V gene: TRBV19; D gene: TRBD1; J gene: TRBJ2-7; CDR3 DNA: TGTGCCAGTAGTATTGGGACAGAGGGCTATCCCTACGAGCAGTACTTC; CDR3 protein: CASSIGTEGYPYEQYF
clone size: -; V gene: TRBV27; D gene: -; J gene: TRBJ2-7; CDR3 DNA: TGTGCCAGCAGTTTATCTTTGCAGACAGTAACCTACGAGCAGTACTTC; CDR3 protein: CASSLSLQTVTYEQYF
clone size: -; V gene: TRBV2; D gene: TRBD2; J gene: TRBJ2-7; CDR3 DNA: TGTGCCAGCAGCGGGGCCGGGACTAGCGGCTACGAGCAGTACTTC; CDR3 protein: CASSGAGTSGYEQYF
clone size: few; V gene: TRBV6-2/TRBV6-3; D gene: -; J gene: TRBJ1-2; CDR3 DNA: TGTGCCAGCAGTTACACCGGTTTCGGCTACACCTTC; CDR3 protein: CASSYTGFGYTF
clone size: -; V gene: TRBV5-1; D gene: -; J gene: TRBJ2-7; CDR3 DNA: TGCGCCAGCAGCTTTGCGGTCGGAGAGGGGCAGTACTTC; CDR3 protein: CASSFAVGEGQYF
clone size: -; V gene: TRBV6-5; D gene: -; J gene: TRBJ1-6; CDR3 DNA: TGTGCCAGCAGTTACTCGGCAGGAAATAATTCACCCCTCCACTTT; CDR3 protein: CASSYSAGNNSPLHF
clone size: -; V gene: TRBV2; D gene: -; J gene: TRBJ2-7; CDR3 DNA: TGTGCCAGCATATTCGGGAGCGGTTCCTACGATGTGCAGTACTTC; CDR3 protein: CASIFGSGSYDVQYF
clone size: -; V gene: TRBV4-1; D gene: -; J gene: TRBJ2-3; CDR3 DNA: TGCGCCAGCAGCCCAGAGGGGGGACTTCCGAGCACAGATACGCAGTATTTT; CDR3 protein: CASSPEGGLPSTDTQYF
clone size: -; V gene: TRBV19; D gene: -; J gene: TRBJ2-7; CDR3 DNA: TGTGCCAGTAGTCCCACAGGGCCCTCCTACGAGCAGTACTTC; CDR3 protein: CASSPTGPSYEQYF
clone size: few; V gene: TRBV28; D gene: -; J gene: TRBJ1-5; CDR3 DNA: TGTGCCAGCAGTTTGAATTGGCAGGGTCAGCCCCAGCATTTT; CDR3 protein: CASSLNWQGQPQHF
clone size: -; V gene: TRBV18; D gene: -; J gene: TRBJ1-1; CDR3 DNA: TGTGCCAGCTCACCCGCCTCGACAGTGAACACTGAAGCTTTCTTT; CDR3 protein: CASSPASTVNTEAFF